This note documents a single T cell receptor (beta chain) sequence. What it recognizes is unknown. Across several immunoSEQ plates, the genomic DNA of each subset was split evenly. Clones were read by immunoSEQ multiplex PCR, and TCRdb kept only the in-frame ones, dropping some. The sample holds over a million clones, around 95% seen once. The data were taken from a study of shared clonotypes between healthy human individuals. Study as a whole: A couple of women and a few men aged 18 to 49 served as donors. General observations from the study: Larger richness was generally estimated for naive than memory subsets. Clonotypes which were not shared had lower generation probabilities than clonotypes that all four donors shared.

The length of the CDR3 is 15 residues. Trimming took 0 bases from V and 4 from J, leaving 10 bases between them. Germline CDR1 reads SGHTA; CDR2 reads FQGNSA. The receptor was derived from a man aged 25-45 years in good health. The V gene is TRBV7-2, the J gene TRBJ2-1; TRBD1 might be the D (5 bases). The sequencing sample was made of naive CD4+ T cells sorted from blood. Noted subset: CD45RA+ positively selected. The CDR3 bases are TGTGCCAGCAGCTTAGCAGGGGCAAAGTACAATGAGCAGTTCTTC. Amino acid sequence: CASSLAGAKYNEQFF.